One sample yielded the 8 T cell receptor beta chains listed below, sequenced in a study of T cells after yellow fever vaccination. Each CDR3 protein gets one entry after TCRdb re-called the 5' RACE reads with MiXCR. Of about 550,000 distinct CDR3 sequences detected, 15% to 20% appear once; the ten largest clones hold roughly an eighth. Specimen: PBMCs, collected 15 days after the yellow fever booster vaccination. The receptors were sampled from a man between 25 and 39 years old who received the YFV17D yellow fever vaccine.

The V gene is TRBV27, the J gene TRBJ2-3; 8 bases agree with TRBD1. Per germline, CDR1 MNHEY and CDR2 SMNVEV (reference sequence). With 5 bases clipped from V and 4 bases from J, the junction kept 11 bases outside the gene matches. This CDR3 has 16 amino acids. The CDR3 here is CASSDMDRAGADTQYF. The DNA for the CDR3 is TGTGCCAGCAGTGACATGGACAGGGCAGGGGCAGATACGCAGTATTTT.

CDR3 nucleotides: TGTGCCAGCAGCTCGCTCCCCCCGCGGGTATCCACAGATACGCAGTATTTT. This sequence encodes CASSSLPPRVSTDTQYF. V and J are TRBV7-2 and TRBJ2-3; the D gene is possibly TRBD2 (5 bases). V lost 4 bases and J 2 bases, leaving 19 bases between the germline ends. Germline values: CDR1 SGHTA, CDR2 FQGNSA. The CDR3 extends over 17 amino acids.

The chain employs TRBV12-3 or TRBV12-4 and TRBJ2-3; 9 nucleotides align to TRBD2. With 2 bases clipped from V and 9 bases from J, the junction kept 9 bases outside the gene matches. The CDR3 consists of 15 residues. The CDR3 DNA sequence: TGTGCCAGCAGTTTATCCAGCGGGAGGTTAAGCACGCAGTATTTT. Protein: CASSLSSGRLSTQYF.

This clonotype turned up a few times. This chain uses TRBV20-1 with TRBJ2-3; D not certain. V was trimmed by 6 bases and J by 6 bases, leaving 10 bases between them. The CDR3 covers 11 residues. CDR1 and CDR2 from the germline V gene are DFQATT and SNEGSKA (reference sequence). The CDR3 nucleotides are TGCAGTGCAACAGCCGCGGATACGCAGTATTTT. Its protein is CSATAADTQYF.

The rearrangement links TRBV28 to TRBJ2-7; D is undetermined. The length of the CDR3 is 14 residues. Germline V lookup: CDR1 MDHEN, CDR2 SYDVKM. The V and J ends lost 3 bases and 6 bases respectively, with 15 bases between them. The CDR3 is CASSFTSAGGEQYF. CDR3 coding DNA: TGTGCCAGCAGTTTCACCTCGGCTGGTGGCGAGCAGTACTTC. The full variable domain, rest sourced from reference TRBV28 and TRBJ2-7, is DVKVTQSSRYLVKRTGEKVFLECVQDMDHENMFWYRQDPGLGLRLIYFSYDVKMKEKGDIPEGYSVSREKKERFSLILESASTNQTSMYLCASSFTSAGGEQYFGPGTRLTVT.

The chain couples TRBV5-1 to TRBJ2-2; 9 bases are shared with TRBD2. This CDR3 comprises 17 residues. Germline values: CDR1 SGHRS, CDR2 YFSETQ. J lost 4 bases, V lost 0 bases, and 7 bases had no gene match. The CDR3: CASSLGQTSGVTGELFF. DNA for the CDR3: TGCGCCAGCAGCTTGGGACAGACTAGCGGTGTCACCGGGGAGCTGTTTTTT.

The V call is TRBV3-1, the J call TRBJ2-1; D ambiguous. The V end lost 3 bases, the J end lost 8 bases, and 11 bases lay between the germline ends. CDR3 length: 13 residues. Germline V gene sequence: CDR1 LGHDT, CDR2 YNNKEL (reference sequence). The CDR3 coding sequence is TGTGCCAGCAGCCAGTTTGGCGTGGATGAGCAGTTCTTC. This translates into CASSQFGVDEQFF.

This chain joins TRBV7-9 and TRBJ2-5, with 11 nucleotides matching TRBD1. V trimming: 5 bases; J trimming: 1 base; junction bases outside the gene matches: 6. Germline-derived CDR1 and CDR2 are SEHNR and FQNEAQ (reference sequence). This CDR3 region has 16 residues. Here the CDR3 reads CASSKGGTGGQETQYF. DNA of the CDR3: TGTGCCAGCAGCAAAGGGGGGACAGGGGGCCAAGAGACCCAGTACTTC.